This T cell receptor (beta chain) emerged from a study of cytomegalovirus exposure and HLA in healthy donors (dated by TCRdb to the late 2010s). With respect to the entire study: An earlier analysis of more than 550 of the donors reported about 260 Gb of sequence data and approximately 120 million unique TCR beta sequences obtained from some 170 million T cells. An early release that covered roughly 600 HLA-typed donors contained about 300 gigabases of sequencing data and around 80 million unique TCR sequences. Of the 300 to 500 genotyped donors, 81% were placed in the genetic ancestry cluster associated with self-reported Caucasian donors. The aim of the study was to test whether cataloging public T cell receptors could identify signatures of past pathogen exposure. Using immunosequencing, the study profiled T cell repertoires from some 670 subjects and related those repertoires to cytomegalovirus serostatus. In addition to the first cohort of 666 subjects, a separate validation cohort of approximately 110 different subjects was used. High-throughput TCR immunosequencing, statistical association of individual TCRs with disease status, and machine learning were combined to predict cytomegalovirus infection status. A later analysis re-examined previously published TCR beta repertoires from about 670 donors and added high-resolution HLA genotyping to investigate patterns of TCR occurrence. Rather than drawing on any new phenotypic data, the later analysis identified candidate immune exposures from TCR beta sequences and the way those sequences occurred across donors. An earlier analysis of roughly 580 of the donors used high-throughput TCR beta sequencing to judge whether each TCR beta V gene segment behaved as functional or pseudogenic. Alongside the repertoire data, information on donor age, sex, ethnicity and CMV serostatus was compiled. A later genetic analysis used genome-wide SNP genotypes for about 55% of the 666 donors, treating that subset as a discovery cohort. All discovery cohort repertoires had been generated using a single sequencing platform. HLA typing included class I and class II loci at four-digit resolution. The number of typed donors differed by locus: roughly 629-640 for A, B, C, DRB1 and DQB1; 500 to 550 for DQA1; some 590 for DPA1; and 400 to 480 for DPB1. Several DR-DQ haplotypes were handled as single units for association and clustering, since linkage in the cohort was strong. Across around 400 genotyped donors of the cohort, an average of about 240,000 unique TCR beta nucleotide sequences per donor were sequenced, and 15% to 20% of those sequences were non-productive. Results the study describes overall, beyond this receptor: A later genetic analysis reported fewer N-insertions in productive TCRs among donors in an Asian-associated ancestry cluster than the approximately 670-donor mean. In both the original and validation cohorts, the classifier was reported to diagnose cytomegalovirus status with high specificity and sensitivity. This cohort had only TCR beta chains sequenced, and the lack of alpha or paired-chain data limited which features could be detected. The presence/absence analyses assumed that sequencing depth was roughly uniform across donors, and that assumption may not be true. V-gene and J-gene trimming of TCR beta chains was associated with a missense DCLRE1C variant in a later genetic analysis, and the association was replicated in an independent cohort. Linkage disequilibrium might explain the correlated functional status among segregating V segments, but an unknown experimental factor could not be ruled out. In an earlier analysis of 587 of the donors, most TCR beta V segments were observed in productive rearrangements about 90% or about 30% of the time, broadly matching IMGT annotations. Because counts were too low, some 16 rarely observed V segments, including chromosome 9 orphons, were excluded from the earlier analysis of several hundred of the donors. In a later analysis, several top co-occurrence clusters were reported to appear linked to parvovirus B19, influenza, CMV and Epstein-Barr virus. The authors suggested that the approach could potentially be extended to other disease states and immunological phenotypes. In vitro tests confirmed that a few of the cytomegalovirus-associated TCR beta chains recognize cytomegalovirus antigens. Across donors, most TCR sequences were observed very rarely, whereas some public TCRs were present in many individuals. CMV serostatus was the only immune exposure information available for the cohort. Because HLA typing was unavailable for some donors at each locus, only the typed subset was used in association tests. The study listed 164 TCR beta chains as associated with cytomegalovirus. A later analysis associated approximately 17,000 TCR beta sequences with specific HLA alleles at a false discovery rate of 0.05. Strong co-occurrence of HLA alleles, especially DR and DQ, made assigning TCR associations to individual alleles difficult. Most CMV-associated TCR beta chains appeared to be HLA-restricted in a later analysis, and the HLA associations seemed to be driven largely by CMV exposure. A further reported finding was that TCR beta sequences accurately predicted the HLA-A and HLA-B alleles for most subjects in the first cohort. A cluster of highly shared sequence variants was judged likely to represent a technical artifact of the sequencing pipeline. According to a later analysis, TCR association rates differed among HLA loci, with DRB1 alleles showing the most associated TCRs and HLA-C alleles showing the fewest. In a later analysis, HLA-associated TCR beta chains showed more clonal expansion and lower generation probabilities than non-associated chains that were equally common.

The cohort consisted of 650 to 850 healthy bone marrow donors. Cohort members were all nominally healthy when sampled, although unrecorded immune exposures were likely present. The donor was CMV seronegative and was included in the group of a few hundred seronegative cohort members. Each donor provided a peripheral blood sample, and peripheral blood mononuclear cells were used for TCR beta sequencing. The Qiagen DNeasy Blood Extraction Kit was used to extract genomic DNA from the blood cell samples. Only one count was recorded for this clone. What antigen it recognizes has not been identified. Per-nucleotide qualities are absent, and no much larger clonotype sits a single base away. To prepare the library, the immunoSEQ multiplex PCR assay was applied. For the multiplex PCR, a mixture combining 60 forward primers for TCR Vbeta segments and 13 reverse primers for TCR Jbeta segments was used. The CDR3 region of rearranged TCR beta genes was amplified from genomic DNA with a multiplex PCR assay. On the Illumina HiSeq System, the amplified TCR beta libraries were sequenced as 87-base-pair reads. On the study's bioinformatics: A later analysis tallied roughly 78 million unique TCR beta chains across the approximately 670 repertoires, and 10 million to 11 million of those chains were shared by two or more donors. Raw reads were error-corrected and collapsed into unique sequences by a nearest-neighbor algorithm in which closely related sequences were merged to remove PCR and sequencing errors. V, D and J gene segments were assigned by aligning CDR3 sequences to IMGT reference sequences. For a sequence to be retained, a match of at least six nucleotides was required to both a V gene segment and a J gene segment. A rearrangement was called productive if the CDR3 had no stop codons and remained in frame with V and J, and every other rearrangement was called non-productive. CDR3 was defined according to IMGT convention as the region running from the second conserved V-encoded cysteine to the conserved J-encoded phenylalanine. The earlier analysis of approximately 500 of the donors excluded sequences that lacked an unambiguous match to a single V gene segment. An earlier analysis of about 600 of the donors called V segments functional above 56.7% productive rearrangements and segregating when the between-donor standard deviation exceeded 5%. A statistical classification framework was developed to diagnose cytomegalovirus status using the catalog of TCR beta chain sequences. In a later analysis, TCR nucleotide sequences were compared against IMGT/GENE-DB human TR gene sequences so that V and J genes could be assigned. In a later analysis, CDR3 sequences and most-parsimonious VDJ recombination scenarios were assigned using the TCRdist pipeline. In a later analysis, every TCR beta chain was defined by the combination of its CDR3 amino acid sequence and its V-gene family, and reads without a unique V-gene family were dropped. To address suspected cross-contamination and a sequencing artifact, a later analysis removed 550 to 750 highly shared, low-generation-probability nucleotide sequences. A later analysis calculated a clonal expansion index for each public chain from normalized within-repertoire ranks of inferred template counts. Generation probabilities in a later analysis came from a VDJ recombination model fitted to out-of-frame rearrangements, and those results were checked against IGoR. In a later analysis, TCR-TCR, TCR-HLA and TCR-CMV co-occurrence was scored with hypergeometric tests, and a repertoire-size bias correction was applied to TCR pairs. False discovery rates were estimated in a later analysis by permuting HLA or CMV assignments 20 times. In a later analysis, co-occurring TCRs were grouped using DBSCAN, and TCRdist sequence similarity was added for clustering within HLA-allele-positive subsets. For co-occurrence clustering, repertoires with fewer than 30,000 or more than 120,000 public chains were excluded, along with roughly 5 repertoires with anomalous nucleotide sharing. The source is immuneACCESS, and TCRdb retained only in-frame sequences with V and J called. Part of the clones is not carried over; for the studies checked, unresolved V genes explain less than half of this, and the remainder is unexplained. That table is the source of V, J and clone size, and D and trimming were worked out from the DNA. For this sample the table gives 130,000 or so clones, of which around 80% were detected only once. Roughly 1.5% of the sample is taken by the ten largest.

Specimen: PBMCs. This clonotype originated in a woman aged 18-30 years in good health and CMV-seronegative.

The sequence in DNA is TGTGCCAGCAGCTTTAACCGGAACTATGGCTACACCTTC. Its protein product is CASSFNRNYGYTF. The chain is assembled from TRBV5-6 and TRBJ1-2; no D gene is confidently identified. Reading from cysteine to phenylalanine, the CDR3 counts 13 amino acids. Solely the CDR3 DNA is kept, with 39 bases framed from the first base. V gives up 2 bases and J gives up 2 bases, and the segment between their germline ends measures 7 bases. The germline V gene encodes CDR1 SGHDT and CDR2 YYEEEE.